In its sample, the clone carrying this T cell receptor (beta chain) was seen a few times. The antigen remains unidentified. The sample belongs to a study of shared clonotypes between healthy human individuals. Study results and limitations: Few donors restricted represented genetic and exposure-history diversity.

There were no recent acute infections or vaccinations among the donors, who were healthy HIV-negative adults. The CDR3 is made up of 16 amino acids. Germline loops: CDR1 SGHRS, CDR2 YFSETQ. V was clipped by 0 bases and J by 3 bases, with 12 bases between them. Assay execution took place at the deep level. Generated by immunoSEQ multiplex PCR, the TCRdb table keeps only in-frame clones and is missing some. The sample has about 510,000 clones; about 75% are singletons. The sequence was collected from a woman in her thirties or forties in good health. Some clones in this sample may be carry-over from other donors' samples. Sample: PBMCs. V gene TRBV5-1 combines with J gene TRBJ2-2; D is undetermined. The DNA of the CDR3 is TGCGCCAGCAGCTTGGACCGGCCTGGACACACCGGGGAGCTGTTTTTT. This sequence encodes CASSLDRPGHTGELFF.